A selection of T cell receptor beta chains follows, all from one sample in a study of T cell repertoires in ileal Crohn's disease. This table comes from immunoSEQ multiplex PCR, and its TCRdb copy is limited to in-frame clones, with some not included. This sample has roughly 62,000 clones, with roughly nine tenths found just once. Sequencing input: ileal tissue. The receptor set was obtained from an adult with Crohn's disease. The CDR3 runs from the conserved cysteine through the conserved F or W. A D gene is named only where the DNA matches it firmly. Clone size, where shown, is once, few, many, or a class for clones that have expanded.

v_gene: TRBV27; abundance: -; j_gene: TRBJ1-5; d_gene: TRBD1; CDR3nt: TGTGCCAGCAGTCCTCTAGGACAGGGAAATCAGCCCCAGCATTTT; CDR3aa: CASSPLGQGNQPQHF
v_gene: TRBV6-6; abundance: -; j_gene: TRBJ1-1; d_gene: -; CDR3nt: TGTGCCAGCAGTTACAACCGGTGGAACACTGAAGCTTTCTTT; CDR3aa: CASSYNRWNTEAFF
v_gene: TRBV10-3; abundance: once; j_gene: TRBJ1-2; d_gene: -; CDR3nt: TGTGCCATCAGTTTGACAGAGGAGGGATTAGACTATGGCTACACCTTC; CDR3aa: CAISLTEEGLDYGYTF
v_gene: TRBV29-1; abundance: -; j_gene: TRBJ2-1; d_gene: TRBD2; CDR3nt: TGCAGCGAAATAGCGGGAGTAGGGATGGATGAGCAGTTCTTC; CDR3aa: CSEIAGVGMDEQFF
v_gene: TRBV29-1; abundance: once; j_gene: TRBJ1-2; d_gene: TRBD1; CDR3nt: TGCAGCGCCGTACAGGGGGCAGTAGGCTACACCTTC; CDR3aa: CSAVQGAVGYTF
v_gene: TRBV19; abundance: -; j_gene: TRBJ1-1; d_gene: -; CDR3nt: TGTGCCAGTAGTTCGGGGTACATGAACACTGAAGCTTTCTTT; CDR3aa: CASSSGYMNTEAFF
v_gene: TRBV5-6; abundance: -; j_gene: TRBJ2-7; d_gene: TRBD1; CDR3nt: TGTGCCAGCAGCGCGACAGGGCAGGGTTCCTACGAGCAGTACTTC; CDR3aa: CASSATGQGSYEQYF
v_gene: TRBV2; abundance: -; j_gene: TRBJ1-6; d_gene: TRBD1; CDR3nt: TGTGCCAGCAGTCCGGGACAGAATTTTCTACCCCTCCACTTT; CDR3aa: CASSPGQNFLPLHF
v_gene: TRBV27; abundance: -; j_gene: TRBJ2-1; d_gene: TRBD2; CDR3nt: TGTGCCAGCAGTAGGCCTCTAGCGGGAGCCGACAATGAGCAGTTCTTC; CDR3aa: CASSRPLAGADNEQFF
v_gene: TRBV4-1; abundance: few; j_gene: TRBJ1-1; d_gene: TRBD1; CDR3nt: TGCGCCAGCAGCCTATTAAGAAGGGGACAGTCGGGTGAAGCTTTCTTT; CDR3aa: CASSLLRRGQSGEAFF
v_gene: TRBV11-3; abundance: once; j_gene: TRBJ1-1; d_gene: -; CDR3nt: TGTGCCAGCAGGGTTACAGAGAACACTGAAGCTTTCTTT; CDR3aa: CASRVTENTEAFF
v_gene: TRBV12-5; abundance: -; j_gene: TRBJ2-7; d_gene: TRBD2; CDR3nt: TGTGCTAGTGGTCCTGCAGCGGGAGGCATTCTTGACGAGCAGTACTTC; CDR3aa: CASGPAAGGILDEQYF
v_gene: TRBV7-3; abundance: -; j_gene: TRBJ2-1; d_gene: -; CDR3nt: TGTGCCAGCAGCTCCGACAATGAGCAGTTCTTC; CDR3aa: CASSSDNEQFF
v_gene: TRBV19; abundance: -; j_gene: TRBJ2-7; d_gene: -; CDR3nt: TGTGCCAGTAGTATCTCCGGGACTTACGAGCAGTACTTC; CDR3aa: CASSISGTYEQYF
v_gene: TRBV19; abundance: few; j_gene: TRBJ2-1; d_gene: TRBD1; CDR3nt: TGTGCCAGTAGTATTTCAGGGGGTGATTACAATGAGCAGTTCTTC; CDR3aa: CASSISGGDYNEQFF
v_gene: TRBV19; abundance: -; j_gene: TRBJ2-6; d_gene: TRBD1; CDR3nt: TGTGCCAGTAGTATAGTAGGGACAGACCCGACCAACGTCCTGACTTTC; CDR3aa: CASSIVGTDPTNVLTF
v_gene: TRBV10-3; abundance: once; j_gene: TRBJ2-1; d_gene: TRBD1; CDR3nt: TGTGCCATCAGTGAGTCACAGGGGGACAATGAGCAGTTCTTC; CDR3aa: CAISESQGDNEQFF
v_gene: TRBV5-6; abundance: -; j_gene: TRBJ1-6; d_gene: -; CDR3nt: TGTGCCAGCAGCTTCCGGGAAGGGTCTTCACCCCTCCACTTT; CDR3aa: CASSFREGSSPLHF
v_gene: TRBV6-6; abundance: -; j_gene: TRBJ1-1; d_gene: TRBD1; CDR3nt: TGTGCCAGCAGTTCGACCACAGGGGCTGAAGCTTTCTTT; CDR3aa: CASSSTTGAEAFF
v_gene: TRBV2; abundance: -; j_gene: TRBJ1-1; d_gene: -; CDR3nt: TGTGCCAGCAGTGAAGCCAGCGGAGGGCGGGCTTTCTTT; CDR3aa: CASSEASGGRAFF
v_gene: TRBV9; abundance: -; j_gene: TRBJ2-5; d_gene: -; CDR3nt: TGTGCCAGCAGCGTAGCGGGGTTGGTCGGTGGGAGCGGGGAGACCCAGTACTTC; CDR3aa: CASSVAGLVGGSGETQYF
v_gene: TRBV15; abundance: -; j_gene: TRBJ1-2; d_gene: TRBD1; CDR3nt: TGTGCCACCAGCAGAGATGGCGTGGGACAGGGTGGAGGCTACACCTTC; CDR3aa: CATSRDGVGQGGGYTF
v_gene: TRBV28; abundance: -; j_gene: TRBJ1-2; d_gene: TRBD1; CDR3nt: TGTGCCACCCGGAGTACAGGGGAGTGGCGTGTTAACTATGGCTACACCTTC; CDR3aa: CATRSTGEWRVNYGYTF
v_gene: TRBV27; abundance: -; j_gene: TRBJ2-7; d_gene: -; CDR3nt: TGTGCCAGCAGTTTATACGGGATCGGTACTTACGAGCAGTACTTC; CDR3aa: CASSLYGIGTYEQYF
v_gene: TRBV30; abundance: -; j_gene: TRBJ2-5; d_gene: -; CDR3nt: TGTGCCTGGAGCCACGGGAGCGGAGAGACCCAGTACTTC; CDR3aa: CAWSHGSGETQYF
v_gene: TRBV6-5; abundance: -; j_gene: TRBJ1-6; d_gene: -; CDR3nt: TGTGCCAGCCGGACAGTGAGCTCCTATAATTCACCCCTCCACTTT; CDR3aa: CASRTVSSYNSPLHF
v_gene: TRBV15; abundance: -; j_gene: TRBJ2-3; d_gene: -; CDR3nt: TGTGCCACCAGCTTCTCCCTCGCGGATACGCAGTATTTT; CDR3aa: CATSFSLADTQYF
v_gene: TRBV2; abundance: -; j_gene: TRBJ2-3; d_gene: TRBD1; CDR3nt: TGTGCCAGCAACAGGGGTGGTTCAGATACGCAGTATTTT; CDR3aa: CASNRGGSDTQYF
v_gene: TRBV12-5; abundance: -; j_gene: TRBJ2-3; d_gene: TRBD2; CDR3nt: TGTGCTAGTGGTCCTTCAGCGGGGGGGTCCCCAGATACGCAGTATTTT; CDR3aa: CASGPSAGGSPDTQYF
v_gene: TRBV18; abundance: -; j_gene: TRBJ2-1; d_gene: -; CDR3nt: TGTGCCAGCTCACTTACACAGGGCAATGAGCAGTTCTTC; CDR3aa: CASSLTQGNEQFF
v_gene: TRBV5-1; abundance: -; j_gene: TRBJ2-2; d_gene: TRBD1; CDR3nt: TGCGCCAGCGAAACAGGGGGCATCACCGGGGAGCTGTTTTTT; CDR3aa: CASETGGITGELFF
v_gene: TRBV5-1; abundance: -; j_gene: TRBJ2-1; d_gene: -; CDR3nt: TGCGCCAGCAGCTCAACAGGGAGAAATGAGCAGTTCTTC; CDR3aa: CASSSTGRNEQFF
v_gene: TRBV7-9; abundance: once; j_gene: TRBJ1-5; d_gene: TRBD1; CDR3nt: TGTGCCAGCAGCTTACCAGGGGGCGGTCAGCCCCAGCATTTT; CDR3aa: CASSLPGGGQPQHF
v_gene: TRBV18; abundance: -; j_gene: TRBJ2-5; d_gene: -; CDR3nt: TGTGCCAGCTCACCAATTGGACAGTCGTTGAGGGAGACCCAGTACTTC; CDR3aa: CASSPIGQSLRETQYF
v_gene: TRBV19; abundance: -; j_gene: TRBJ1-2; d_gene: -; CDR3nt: TGTGCCAGTAGTATCCGAGGGACTCGAACCTTC; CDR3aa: CASSIRGTRTF
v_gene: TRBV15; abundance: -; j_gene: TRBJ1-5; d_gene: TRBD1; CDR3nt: TGTGCCACCAGCTTTGACAGGGTGGGGGATCAGCCCCAGCATTTT; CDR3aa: CATSFDRVGDQPQHF
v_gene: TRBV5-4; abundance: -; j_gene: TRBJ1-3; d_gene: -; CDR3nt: TGTGCCAGCAGCTTTTACAGACACTCTGGAAACACCATATATTTT; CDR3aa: CASSFYRHSGNTIYF
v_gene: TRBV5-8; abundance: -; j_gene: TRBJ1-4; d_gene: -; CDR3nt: TGTGCCAGCAGCTCGGACAGTAATGAAAAACTGTTTTTT; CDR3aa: CASSSDSNEKLFF
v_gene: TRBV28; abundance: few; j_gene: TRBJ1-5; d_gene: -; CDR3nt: TGTGCCAGCAACGGGTTCGGGGTAGGGCAGCCCCAGCATTTT; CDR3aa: CASNGFGVGQPQHF
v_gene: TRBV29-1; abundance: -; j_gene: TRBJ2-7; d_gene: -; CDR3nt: TGCAGCGTTGAAGGGGCCTCAGGTTACGAGCAGTACTTC; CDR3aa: CSVEGASGYEQYF
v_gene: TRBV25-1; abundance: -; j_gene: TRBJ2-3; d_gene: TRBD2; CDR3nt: TGTGCCAGCAGTGATTCGGGAGGGACAGATACGCAGTATTTT; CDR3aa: CASSDSGGTDTQYF